The 12 T cell receptor beta chains in this list originate from one sample, sequenced in a study of blood T cell repertoires in COVID-19. Data came from immunoSEQ multiplex PCR; TCRdb stores just in-frame clones and leaves some out. The table shows 220,000 or so clones, with around 88% occurring only once. What was sequenced was PBMCs or T cells enriched from blood (not recorded which). These receptors were taken from a woman aged 45-65 years who had recovered from COVID-19.

The chain links TRBV28 to TRBJ2-7, with D maybe TRBD1 (5 bases). CDR1 and CDR2 from the germline V gene are MDHEN and SYDVKM. The CDR3 is 14 amino acids. The germline V and J ends were trimmed by 6 bases and 0 bases, with 12 bases remaining between them. The CDR3 region has the DNA TGTGCCAGCAGACTAAGACAGAGCTCCTACGAGCAGTACTTC. It specifies CASRLRQSSYEQYF.

This chain uses TRBV10-3 with TRBJ1-1; D might be TRBD1 (5 bases). Germline CDR1 and CDR2: ENHRY and SYGVKD. There are 14 residues in the CDR3. V was pared by 6 bases and J by 5 bases, with 16 bases between. DNA of the CDR3: TGTGCCATCAGCCACAGGAGGGTTTGTACTGAAGCTTTCTTT. This translates into CAISHRRVCTEAFF.

The chain couples TRBV12-5 to TRBJ2-7, with a possible D match to TRBD1 (6 bases). The germline V and J ends were trimmed by 3 bases and 6 bases, with 18 bases remaining between them. The CDR3 totals 15 residues. CDR1 is LGHNT, CDR2 FRNRAP, per germline. CDR3 sequence reads: CASGLCVGGFCEQYF. The CDR3 DNA follows: TGTGCTAGTGGTTTATGTGTAGGGGGTTTCTGCGAGCAGTACTTC.

This rearrangement joins TRBV19 to TRBJ2-1; 9 positions agree with TRBD1. Trimming cost V 4 bases and J 4 bases; bases outside gene matches: 5. CDR3 length: 15 residues. Per germline, CDR1 LNHDA and CDR2 SQIVND (reference sequence). The CDR3 DNA sequence: TGTGCCAGTAGTAAGACAGGGGGAGCGTACAATGAGCAGTTCTTC. Translating gives CASSKTGGAYNEQFF. Full variable domain (remainder filled in from reference TRBV19 and TRBJ2-1): DGGITQSPKYLFRKEGQNVTLSCEQNLNHDAMYWYRQDPGQGLRLIYYSQIVNDFQKGDIAEGYSVSREKKESFPLTVTSAQKNPTAFYLCASSKTGGAYNEQFFGPGTRLTVL.

The V gene is TRBV30, the J gene TRBJ1-2; TRBD1 agrees at 9 bases. The CDR3 extends over 12 amino acids. The V segment lost 1 base and the J segment 10 bases; nucleotides outside the gene matches: 4. CDR1 is GTSNPN, CDR2 SVGIG, per germline (reference sequence). The CDR3 DNA is TGTGCCTGGAGTGCCTGGGACAGGGCCTACACCTTC. It is translated as CAWSAWDRAYTF.

The chain couples TRBV3-1 (or the pseudogene TRBV3-2) to TRBJ2-5, with a weak D call TRBD1 (6 bases). The CDR3 has 15 residues. Trimming removed 2 bases at V and 7 bases at J, with 17 bases between. The germline gives CDR1 LGHDT, CDR2 YNNKEL (reference sequence). The CDR3 DNA is TGTGCCAGCAGCCAAATGGTAAACAGGGCCGCGACCCAGTACTTC. This gives the protein CASSQMVNRAATQYF.

The V gene is TRBV5-4, the J gene TRBJ2-5; TRBD2 is a possible D gene (6 bases). Germline V gene lookup returns CDR1 SGHNT and CDR2 YYREEE (reference sequence). The CDR3 covers 13 residues. V was trimmed by 3 bases and J by 7 bases, leaving 13 bases between them. The CDR3 bases are TGTGCCAGCAGCTCGACTAGTTCTGGGACCCAGTACTTC. Translating it yields CASSSTSSGTQYF.

The rearrangement uses TRBV6-1 and TRBJ2-3; D remains ambiguous. Germline values: CDR1 MNHNS, CDR2 SASEGT. Trimming removed 0 bases from V and 12 bases from J, with 10 bases in between. The CDR3 loop spans 12 amino acids. The CDR3 nucleotides read TGTGCCAGCAGTGAAGCCAACTCGCCCCAGTATTTT. This gives the protein CASSEANSPQYF.

The chain joins TRBV5-4 to TRBJ2-3; 11 bases fit TRBD2. CDR3 length: 17 residues. CDR1 is SGHNT, CDR2 YYREEE, per germline (reference sequence). The trim removed 4 bases at V and 5 bases at J, leaving 12 bases unmatched. CDR3 in DNA: TGTGCCAGCAGCCCACCGGCCGGGACTAGCGGTGAAGATACGCAGTATTTT. Translated: CASSPPAGTSGEDTQYF. The whole variable domain, filled in from reference TRBV5-4 and TRBJ2-3, reads ETGVTQSPTHLIKTRGQQVTLRCSSQSGHNTVSWYQQALGQGPQFIFQYYREEENGRGNFPPRFSGLQFPNYSSELNVNALELDDSALYLCASSPPAGTSGEDTQYFGPGTRLTVL.

V is TRBV28 and J is TRBJ1-2; D ambiguous. The V gene's germline CDR1 is MDHEN and CDR2 SYDVKM. The germline V and J ends were trimmed by 8 bases and 3 bases, with 7 bases remaining between them. The CDR3 is 11 amino acids. DNA of the CDR3: TGTGCCAGCTTCTCCGACTATGGCTACACCTTC. Translated: CASFSDYGYTF.

This chain joins TRBV5-1 and TRBJ1-2; D may be TRBD1 (5 bases). Trimming shortened V by 0 bases and J by 6 bases, and 15 bases separated the two germline ends. CDR3 size: 15 residues. CDR1 and CDR2 from the germline V gene are SGHRS and YFSETQ. CDR3 DNA: TGCGCCAGCAGCTTGGACAGGTCAAATAGGAATGGCTACACCTTC. Translating gives CASSLDRSNRNGYTF.

Only one count was recorded for this clone. V usage is TRBV27 and J usage is TRBJ1-1; TRBD1 might be the D (6 bases). The germline V gene has CDR1 MNHEY and CDR2 SMNVEV (reference sequence). V was pared by 5 bases and J by 1 base, with 14 bases between. The CDR3 is made up of 15 amino acids. The CDR3 region has the DNA TGTGCCAGCAGTCCAACGGGACACCCGAACACTGAAGCTTTCTTT. Residues: CASSPTGHPNTEAFF.